Following are 10 T cell receptor beta chains from one sample sequenced in a study of shared clonotypes between healthy human individuals. TCRdb's table, derived via immunoSEQ multiplex PCR, lists solely in-frame clones and lacks some. The table lists some 2.3 million clones, over 85% of them singletons. The sample comprised naive CD4+ T cells from PBMCs. The subset here: CD45RA+ positively selected. The receptors shown here come from a man between 18 and 29 years old in good health. Some clones in this sample may be carry-over from other donors' samples.

The chain links TRBV29-1 to TRBJ1-2; D might be TRBD1 (6 bases). There are 13 residues in the CDR3. V lost 3 bases, J lost 2 bases, and 10 bases lay in between. The germline V gene has CDR1 SQVTM and CDR2 ANQGSEA. CDR3 nucleotides: TGCAGCGTTGATGGCAGGGGAAACTATGGCTACACCTTC. It encodes CSVDGRGNYGYTF. Full variable domain (outside the CDR3, taken from reference TRBV29-1 and TRBJ1-2): SAVISQKPSRDICQRGTSLTIQCQVDSQVTMMFWYRQQPGQSLTLIATANQGSEATYESGFVIDKFPISRPNLTFSTLTVSNMSPEDSSIYLCSVDGRGNYGYTFGSGTRLTVV.

As regards this clone: The same CDR3 is also encoded by other DNA sequences in this sample. The genes are TRBV30 and TRBJ2-3, with D tentatively TRBD2 (5 bases). Germline assignment: CDR1 GTSNPN and CDR2 SVGIG (reference sequence). The CDR3 extends over 12 amino acids. Trimming took 0 bases from V and 5 from J, leaving 6 bases between them. In nucleotides, the CDR3 is TGTGCCTGGAGTGTACGGGGAGATACGCAGTATTTT. Amino acids: CAWSVRGDTQYF.

CDR3: CASSPRLGLQRSYNEQFF. CDR3 DNA: TGTGCCAGCAGCCCCCGCCTAGGTCTCCAGCGGAGCTACAATGAGCAGTTCTTC. This chain joins TRBV7-9 and TRBJ2-1; possible D gene TRBD2, 5 bases. The germline V gene encodes CDR1 SEHNR and CDR2 FQNEAQ (reference sequence). The length of the CDR3 is 18 residues. Deletions cut 5 bases from V and 3 bases from J, with 23 bases between. Drawing the rest from reference TRBV7-9 and TRBJ2-1, the complete variable domain is DTGVSQNPRHKITKRGQNVTFRCDPISEHNRLYWYRQTLGQGPEFLTYFQNEAQLEKSRLLSDRFSAERPKGSFSTLEIQRTEQGDSAMYLCASSPRLGLQRSYNEQFFGPGTRLTVL.

About this clone: Other DNA sequences from this sample encode an identical CDR3 as well. The chain uses TRBV5-1 and TRBJ2-3, with D hard to call. This CDR3 comprises 14 residues. Germline CDR1 and CDR2: SGHRS and YFSETQ. Trimming pared 2 bases from V and 6 bases from J, leaving 13 bases between. The CDR3 reads CASSLDPRTDTQYF. CDR3 bases: TGCGCCAGCAGCTTAGACCCTCGAACGGATACGCAGTATTTT.

This rearrangement joins TRBV19 to TRBJ1-1; 10 nucleotides line up with TRBD1. The J segment lost 11 bases and the V segment lost 6 bases, leaving 9 bases of the junction unmatched. The V gene's germline CDR1 is LNHDA and CDR2 SQIVND (reference sequence). CDR3 size: 13 residues. The CDR3 loop reads CASRGTGDYRAFF. DNA for the CDR3: TGTGCCAGTAGGGGGACAGGGGATTATCGGGCTTTCTTT. Together with reference TRBV19 and TRBJ1-1, the CDR3 gives the full variable domain: DGGITQSPKYLFRKEGQNVTLSCEQNLNHDAMYWYRQDPGQGLRLIYYSQIVNDFQKGDIAEGYSVSREKKESFPLTVTSAQKNPTAFYLCASRGTGDYRAFFGQGTRLTVV.

The chain combines TRBV5-4 with TRBJ1-1; D gene unclear. V was shortened by 2 bases and J by 5 bases, with 16 bases between the two germline ends. The CDR3 covers 15 residues. Germline V gives CDR1 SGHNT, CDR2 YYREEE (reference sequence). In DNA form, the CDR3 reads TGTGCCAGCAGCTTCGGGTCGGACGCTGGAACTGAAGCTTTCTTT. Protein: CASSFGSDAGTEAFF.

The chain links TRBV5-4 to TRBJ2-5; a weak D match, TRBD2 (5 bases). The CDR3 consists of 17 residues. CDR1 SGHNT and CDR2 YYREEE come from the germline V gene (reference sequence). V was trimmed by 4 bases and J by 5 bases, leaving 24 bases between them. The CDR3 loop is CASSRGGLTKNSETQYF. CDR3 bases: TGTGCCAGCAGCCGCGGAGGATTAACAAAAAACTCGGAGACCCAGTACTTC.

The rearrangement links TRBV5-6 to TRBJ1-2; TRBD1 is a possible D gene (6 bases). Germline lookup yields CDR1 SGHDT and CDR2 YYEEEE. The ends were cut back, 7 bases at V and 1 base at J, with 23 bases in the middle. The CDR3 is 17 residues long. CDR3 nucleotides: TGTGCCAGCGCAAACATCCTCGGGGGCCAAGGTAACTATGGCTACACCTTC. Translated, it gives CASANILGGQGNYGYTF.

This clone was counted once. The rearrangement links TRBV5-6 to TRBJ1-2; D gene ambiguous. Germline V gives CDR1 SGHDT, CDR2 YYEEEE. The CDR3 length is 15 residues. V lost 0 bases, J lost 5 bases, and 14 bases lay in between. CDR3: CASSLVEGVRYGYTF. The CDR3 DNA reads TGTGCCAGCAGCTTGGTGGAGGGCGTGAGGTATGGCTACACCTTC.

V and J are TRBV11-2 and TRBJ2-1; D is ambiguous. V was shortened by 2 bases and J by 4 bases, with 9 bases between the two germline ends. CDR1 SGHAT and CDR2 FQNNGV come from the germline V gene. The CDR3 sequence is 14 residues long. CDR3 DNA: TGTGCCAGCAGCTTACTAGTGGCATACAATGAGCAGTTCTTC. Residues: CASSLLVAYNEQFF.